Listed below are T cell receptor beta chains from one sample, sequenced in a study of blood T cell repertoires in COVID-19. Profiled with immunoSEQ multiplex PCR; TCRdb holds only in-frame clones, not every one. The sample includes about 280,000 clones, around 84% of them seen just once. The sample comprised PBMCs or T cells enriched from blood (not recorded which). The receptors come from a middle-aged man who had been exposed to COVID-19. The conserved cysteine and the conserved F or W are not part of the CDR3 here. The order of the fields is V gene, CDR3 protein.

TRBV24-1 ATRQSGRSSYNEQF
TRBV7-8 ASSLVRSRETQY
TRBV30 AWGKREGYSEQF
TRBV9 ASSVGGEETQY
TRBV7-2 ASSLRGEGFEQY
TRBV7-8 ASSLGQGYTQY
TRBV7-3 ASSKFGGTNTGELF
TRBV7-9 ASSLAGSDTEAF
TRBV5-1 ASSPTNRGTEAF
TRBV7-6 ASSISQGPNSPLH
TRBV10-1 ASSGVADTQY
TRBV9 ASSADRWSQPQH
TRBV5-4 ASSYIGLADSGEQY
TRBV5-1 ASSIGTGQGETQY
TRBV25-1 ASSLTDNVNTEAF
TRBV2 ASRLAGGGVFNEQF
TRBV11-2 ASSLGLTGDSEAF
TRBV19 ASSIGAGGGYEQY
TRBV7-2 ASSSEPGYEQY
TRBV2 APGQGASYGYT
TRBV19 ASSISREFYGYT
TRBV5-4 ASSWGVNTEAF
TRBV7-3 ASSLTPTTPRGNEQF
TRBV20-1 SARDVLLAF
TRBV10-3 AIRSTSGSADTQY
TRBV5-1 ASSSDSGANVLT